Listed below are T cell receptor beta chains from one sample, sequenced in a study of blood T cell repertoires in COVID-19. Clones were sequenced by immunoSEQ multiplex PCR, and TCRdb holds only the in-frame ones, with some missing. The table has hundreds of thousands of clones, more than 75% seen once. Material: peripheral blood. These receptors originate from a woman between 50 and 59 years old with COVID-19, enrolled during active disease. CDR3s include the opening cysteine and the closing phenylalanine or tryptophan. Each record gives: D gene, V gene, J gene, clone size, CDR3 protein, CDR3 DNA. A D gene is named only where the DNA matches it firmly. Not all rows give a size; the values are once, few, many and, for expanded clones, a class.

>TRBD2|TRBV7-9|TRBJ2-7|.
CASGFSGDTYEQYF
TGTGCCAGCGGTTTTAGCGGGGATACCTACGAGCAGTACTTC
>.|TRBV7-8|TRBJ1-3|.
CASSLRTVGNTIYF
TGTGCCAGCAGCTTGCGGACAGTGGGAAACACCATATATTTT
>TRBD1|TRBV4-2|TRBJ1-1|.
CASSHAGTGGLNTEAFF
TGTGCCAGCAGCCACGCCGGGACAGGGGGATTGAACACTGAAGCTTTCTTT
>TRBD2|TRBV30|TRBJ2-3|.
CACKTGGRDTQYF
TGTGCCTGCAAAACTGGCGGGAGAGATACGCAGTATTTT
>TRBD2|TRBV11-2|TRBJ2-2|.
CASSLRTSGNTGELFF
TGTGCCAGCAGCTTACGGACTAGCGGCAACACCGGGGAGCTGTTTTTT
>TRBD1|TRBV24-1|TRBJ2-3|.
CATSATGPTDTQYF
TGTGCCACCAGTGCGACAGGGCCGACAGATACGCAGTATTTT
>.|TRBV5-1|TRBJ1-1|.
CASSRELNTEAFF
TGCGCCAGCTCCCGGGAGTTGAACACTGAAGCTTTCTTT
>TRBD1|TRBV24-1|TRBJ2-5|.
CATSDLPGGQETQYF
TGTGCCACCAGTGATTTGCCAGGGGGACAAGAGACCCAGTACTTC
>.|TRBV7-2|TRBJ1-1|.
CASSLTGTEAFF
TGTGCCAGCAGCTTAACAGGGACCGAAGCTTTCTTT
>TRBD1|TRBV7-2|TRBJ1-1|.
CASSLQGASEAFF
TGTGCCAGCAGTCTACAGGGGGCTAGTGAAGCTTTCTTT
>TRBD1|TRBV7-2|TRBJ1-1|.
CASSQSTGVMMLGFF
TGTGCCAGCAGCCAATCGACAGGGGTCATGATGCTTGGTTTCTTT
>.|TRBV4-2|TRBJ2-1|.
CASSQAPYVGGSSYNEQFF
TGTGCCAGCAGCCAAGCCCCGTATGTAGGGGGAAGCTCCTACAATGAGCAGTTCTTC
>.|TRBV5-1|TRBJ2-7|.
CASSFGEGKQYF
.
>TRBD2|TRBV14|TRBJ2-7|.
CASSQDISGRARQYF
TGTGCCAGCAGCCAAGATATTAGCGGGAGGGCCAGGCAGTACTTC
>TRBD1|TRBV28|TRBJ1-2|.
CASRTVGTGRYGYTF
TGTGCCAGCAGAACCGTCGGGACAGGGAGGTATGGCTACACCTTC
>TRBD1|TRBV7-9|TRBJ1-2|once
CASSDPGQGDYGYTF
TGTGCCAGCAGCGATCCGGGACAGGGGGACTATGGCTACACCTTC
>.|TRBV6-4|TRBJ1-6|.
CASSGVLNSPLHF
TGTGCCAGCAGTGGAGTCCTAAATTCACCCCTCCACTTT
>.|TRBV20-1|TRBJ1-2|once
CSARLRVGYTF
TGCAGTGCTAGACTCAGGGTCGGCTACACCTTC
>TRBD2|TRBV9|TRBJ2-1|.
CASSVVRTSRNEQFF
TGTGCCAGCAGCGTAGTGAGGACTAGCAGAAATGAGCAGTTCTTC
>.|TRBV20-1|TRBJ1-2|.
CSASSTATYGYTF
TGCAGTGCTAGTTCGACAGCTACCTATGGCTACACCTTC
>.|TRBV2|TRBJ2-1|.
CASSGLVAHNEQFF
TGTGCCAGCAGTGGACTAGTCGCTCACAATGAGCAGTTCTTC
>.|TRBV11-3|TRBJ2-7|.
CASSLPPQYEQYF
TGTGCCAGCAGCTTACCGCCGCAGTACGAGCAGTACTTC
>.|TRBV7-2|TRBJ1-1|.
CASSSGQNMNTEAFF
TGTGCCAGCAGCTCTGGACAGAACATGAACACTGAAGCTTTCTTT